Below, 16 T cell receptor beta chains from the same sample are listed, as sequenced in a study of T cells expressing NK-cell markers. TCRdb reprocessed the 5' RACE reads, keeping one entry per CDR3 protein, no DNA. The sample totals some 140,000 distinct CDR3 sequences. Sequenced: blood T cells: a sorted CD56 or NKG2C T cell subset, CD4+ or CD8+ T cells, or bulk PBMC T cells (not recorded which). The receptors originated from a woman in her fifties or sixties in good health.

The V gene is TRBV18, the J gene TRBJ2-1; TCRdb indicates TRBD1, and absent DNA this call remains unverified. The CDR3 loop spans 14 amino acids. Germline lookup yields CDR1 KGHSH and CDR2 LQKENI. The CDR3 region is CASSPRDRAGEQFF.

This chain links TRBV5-6 with TRBJ2-1; TCRdb's assignment of TRBD2 cannot be checked, as there is no DNA. This CDR3 has 15 amino acids. Germline assignment: CDR1 SGHDT and CDR2 YYEEEE. The CDR3: CASSLAGENINEQFF.

The chain is built from TRBV20-1 and TRBJ2-1. Germline CDR1 DFQATT, CDR2 SNEGSKA (reference sequence). The CDR3 covers 14 residues. The CDR3 region is CSARDRPTSHEQFF.

The chain employs TRBV11-2 and TRBJ2-7. CDR1 SGHAT and CDR2 FQNNGV come from the germline V gene. The CDR3 has 13 residues. This CDR3 reads CASSFTTSYEQYF.

This chain connects TRBV3-1 to TRBJ2-2; the D call of TRBD1 rests on TCRdb alone, since no DNA is present to check it. Germline CDR1 LGHDT, CDR2 YNNKEL (reference sequence). The length of the CDR3 is 16 residues. This chain's CDR3 is CASTRPGTGITGELFF.

This sequence joins TRBV29-1 and TRBJ2-7. Germline V gene lookup returns CDR1 SQVTM and CDR2 ANQGSEA. CDR3 length: 13 amino acids. The CDR3 reads CSVEAGGSYEQYF.

This chain's CDR3 is CATSGQQGAKETQYF. This rearrangement joins TRBV24-1 to TRBJ2-5; the TCRdb D gene call, TRBD1, has no DNA to confirm it. Germline CDR1 KGHDR, CDR2 SFDVKD. The CDR3 is 15 amino acids.

The chain employs TRBV4-2 and TRBJ2-1; TCRdb names TRBD2, which stays unverified in the absence of DNA. In germline, CDR1 is LGHNA, CDR2 YNFKEQ. This CDR3 region has 15 residues. The CDR3 reads CASSSLANPSNEQFF.

The CDR3 protein is CASSLFAGDTGELFF. The chain recombines TRBV5-5 with TRBJ2-2; no DNA is available, so the TRBD1 call from TCRdb remains unchecked. The CDR3 runs to 15 residues. Germline assignment: CDR1 SGHKS and CDR2 YYEKEE (reference sequence).

The V and J genes are TRBV20-1 and TRBJ1-2. The CDR3 has 14 amino acids. Germline CDR1 DFQATT, CDR2 SNEGSKA (reference sequence). The CDR3 here is CSARVGLRGYGYTF.

V is TRBV12-3 or TRBV12-4 and J is TRBJ2-6. The CDR3 is made up of 16 amino acids. CDR3 amino acids: CASRWGSISGANVLTF.

The chain is built from TRBV27 and TRBJ1-5. There are 13 residues in the CDR3. Germline-derived CDR1 and CDR2 are MNHEY and SMNVEV (reference sequence). The CDR3 reads CASSPWSNQPQHF.

The gene calls are TRBV27 and TRBJ2-5; TCRdb's assignment of TRBD1 cannot be checked, as there is no DNA. The CDR3 runs to 14 residues. Germline loops: CDR1 MNHEY, CDR2 SMNVEV (reference sequence). CDR3 residues: CASSPGVLGETQYF.

The genes are TRBV5-1 and TRBJ2-5. The CDR3 totals 14 residues. Germline CDR1 is SGHRS and CDR2 is YFSETQ. This CDR3 reads CASSFNGNQETQYF.

The chain uses TRBV15 and TRBJ1-5. Germline-derived CDR1 and CDR2 are LNHNV and YYDKDF (reference sequence). The CDR3 runs to 14 residues. The CDR3 region is CATSFGLPNQPQHF.

The chain employs TRBV7-9 and TRBJ1-1. Germline-derived CDR1 and CDR2 are SEHNR and FQNEAQ (reference sequence). The CDR3 length is 15 residues. This CDR3 is CASSLGQFGGTEAFF.